The 32 T cell receptor beta chains presented below share a single source sample, sequenced in a study of regulatory T cells in long-lasting Graves disease. Described time point: newly diagnosed GD, antithyroid drugs for less than 3 months. TCR sequences were obtained from RNA taken from PBMCs. iRepertoire HTBI primers and Arm-PCR of CDR3 regions built TCR beta libraries. Each CDR3 protein is one row after TCRdb ran MiXCR on the multiplex PCR reads. The data show 400,000 to 500,000 distinct CDR3 sequences, roughly 17% seen once. Another study also made use of these data, one on T cells in Graves' hyperthyroidism and ophthalmopathy.

The material was peripheral blood mononuclear cells (PBMCs), obtained at new diagnosis, from a patient treated with antithyroid drugs. Source of these receptors: a woman aged 18-29 years with Graves disease.

As concerns this clonotype: One base away lies a much larger clone, so this may be a sequencing read error. This chain joins TRBV12-3 or TRBV12-4 and TRBJ2-6; no clear D. The CDR3 is made up of 15 amino acids. CDR3 sequence: CSSSPDGSGANVLTF. As DNA, the CDR3 is TGTTCCAGCAGTCCGGACGGCTCTGGGGCCAACGTCCTGACTTTC.

V and J are TRBV7-9 and TRBJ1-1; D is undetermined. The CDR3 consists of 16 residues. Trimming left V 5 bases short and J 1 base short, with 17 bases between. The germline V gene has CDR1 SEHNR and CDR2 FQNEAQ (reference sequence). The CDR3 coding sequence is TGTGCCAGCAGCCCCAATCGAGGTGCCGGGAACACTGAAGCTTTCTTT. Translating gives CASSPNRGAGNTEAFF.

This clonotype was counted at least ten times. V usage is TRBV28 and J usage is TRBJ1-1, with D uncertain. Trimming stripped 5 bases from V and 5 bases from J, with 9 bases between. CDR3 length: 12 amino acids. Per germline, CDR1 MDHEN and CDR2 SYDVKM. CDR3 coding DNA: TGTGCCAGCAGTCTCGCGAGGACTGAAGCTTTCTTT. It encodes CASSLARTEAFF.

This clonotype was picked up a small number of times. A much larger clone lies one base from this, so it may be a read error. The chain recombines TRBV20-1 with TRBJ2-7; 10 bases match TRBD2. Trimming cost V 6 bases and J 5 bases; bases outside gene matches: 10. In germline, CDR1 is DFQATT, CDR2 SNEGSKA (reference sequence). The CDR3 runs 14 residues. The CDR3 DNA reads TGCAGTGCAGTAGTTACTAGCGGGATCCACGAGCAGTACTTC. Translating gives CSAVVTSGIHEQYF.

The J gene is TRBJ1-6, the V gene TRBV12-3 or TRBV12-4; D call uncertain. The CDR3 has 12 residues. V lost 3 bases and J lost 9, with 6 bases in between. DNA of the CDR3: TGTGCCAGCAGTTTTTTAGCTTCACCCCTCCACTTT. Translation gives CASSFLASPLHF.

This clonotype occurred many times. The chain couples TRBV12-3 or TRBV12-4 to TRBJ1-6, with D tentatively TRBD1 (6 bases). CDR3 length equals 16 residues. V was shortened by 3 bases and J by 6 bases, with 15 bases between the two germline ends. The DNA of the CDR3 is TGTGCCAGCAGTTTGGGAGGAGCAGGGGCTAATTCACCCCTCCACTTT. Protein sequence: CASSLGGAGANSPLHF.

The chain carries TRBV19 and TRBJ2-5; D unresolved. Trimming cost V 3 bases and J 7 bases, with 12 bases left between them. This CDR3 is built from 13 residues. Germline V gene lookup returns CDR1 LNHDA and CDR2 SQIVND (reference sequence). The CDR3 spells CASSIPPIGTQYF. DNA of the CDR3: TGTGCCAGTAGTATCCCCCCAATCGGGACCCAGTACTTC.

Regarding this clonotype: This may stem from a read error, because a much larger clone lies one nucleotide away. The chain has TRBV28 and TRBJ2-7; TRBD2 agrees at 7 bases. Germline CDR1 is MDHEN and CDR2 is SYDVKM. The CDR3 covers 15 residues. CDR3 bases: TGTGCCAGCAGCAAAAGCGGGACGGCTACCTACAAGCAGTACTTC. This sequence encodes CASSKSGTATYKQYF.

The chain couples TRBV15 to TRBJ2-5, with 12 bases that match TRBD2. CDR3 length equals 16 residues. Germline lookup yields CDR1 LNHNV and CDR2 YYDKDF (reference sequence). Unmatched junction bases numbered 2, after V lost 1 base and J lost 2 bases. CDR3 residues: CATSRVGLAGQETQYF. For the CDR3, the DNA is TGTGCCACCAGCAGAGTTGGACTAGCGGGGCAAGAGACCCAGTACTTC.

The rearrangement joins TRBV4-1 to TRBJ2-3; D might be TRBD1 or TRBD2, each matching 5 bases. CDR1 and CDR2 from the germline V gene are MGHRA and YSYEKL. This CDR3 is 15 amino acids long. The V end was cut by 1 base, the J end by 2 bases, with 10 bases between. CDR3 amino acids: CASSQGGSITDTQYF. CDR3 in DNA: TGCGCCAGCAGCCAAGGGGGGTCGATCACAGATACGCAGTATTTT.

A remark on this clonotype: At one end the junction does not follow the germline gene, possibly because of a read error. V gene TRBV7-2 combines with J gene TRBJ2-7, with D uncertain. The CDR3 extends over 13 amino acids. CDR1 and CDR2 (germline): SGHTA, FQGNSA. The CDR3 sequence is CASSDSLSYEQYF. The CDR3 coding sequence is TGCGCCAGCAGCGACTCGCTCTCCTACGAGCAGTACTTC. Together with reference TRBV7-2 and TRBJ2-7, the CDR3 gives the full variable domain: GAGVSQSPSNKVTEKGKDVELRCDPISGHTALYWYRQSLGQGLEFLIYFQGNSAPDKSGLPSDRFSAERTGGSVSTLTIQRTQQEDSAVYLCASSDSLSYEQYFGPGTRLTVT.

This clonotype was seen many times. The chain combines TRBV11-2 with TRBJ1-1; TRBD1 matches at 7 bases. Losses at the gene ends were 1 base for V and 0 bases for J; bases not matched to a gene: 2. The CDR3 spans 15 residues. Germline V lookup: CDR1 SGHAT, CDR2 FQNNGV. CDR3 DNA: TGTGCCAGCAGCTTAGGGACAGGTTTGAACACTGAAGCTTTCTTT. Translation: CASSLGTGLNTEAFF.

The chain links TRBV6-2 or TRBV6-3 to TRBJ2-3; 7 bases map to TRBD2. The germline gives CDR1 MNHEY, CDR2 SVGEGT. The V and J ends lost 4 bases and 6 bases, in that order; junction bases with no gene match: 13. This CDR3 spans 16 amino acids. The CDR3 DNA reads TGTGCCAGCAGTTCCCGATGGACTAGTTTGGGCGATACGCAGTATTTT. Its translation: CASSSRWTSLGDTQYF.

In its sample, this clonotype was seen many times. The rearrangement joins TRBV12-3 or TRBV12-4 to TRBJ2-7; TRBD2 matches at 12 bases. The J segment lost 0 bases and the V segment lost 7 bases, leaving 16 bases of the junction unmatched. This CDR3 contains 19 residues. As DNA, the CDR3 is TGTGCCAGCATGGCCACCGCCGGGACTAGCGGGTCCTACTCCTACGAGCAGTACTTC. Protein: CASMATAGTSGSYSYEQYF.

This clonotype occurred a few times. The chain joins TRBV11-2 to TRBJ2-3; possibly TRBD2 for D (6 bases). The CDR3 is made up of 12 amino acids. The V and J ends lost 11 bases and 2 bases respectively, with 11 bases between them. Germline-derived CDR1 and CDR2 are SGHAT and FQNNGV. CDR3 sequence: CAGGLTTDTQYF. In nucleotides, the CDR3 is TGTGCCGGCGGACTAACCACAGATACGCAGTATTTT.

The chain uses TRBV9 and TRBJ2-4; D may match TRBD1 or TRBD2 (5 bases each). The CDR3 is 14 residues long. Germline loops: CDR1 SGDLS, CDR2 YYNGEE. Trimming removed 0 bases at V and 5 bases at J, with 9 bases between. CDR3 protein: CASSVDGDQNIQYF. The CDR3 DNA sequence: TGTGCCAGCAGCGTAGATGGGGACCAAAACATTCAGTACTTC.

This clonotype has ten or more counts. Here the CDR3 DNA reads TGTGCCAGCAGTGAGACAGGGGGGTCCCATAGCTCCTATAATTCACCCCTCCACTTT. Translated, it gives CASSETGGSHSSYNSPLHF. V usage is TRBV11-2 and J usage is TRBJ1-6; TRBD1 aligns across 9 bases. V was clipped by 6 bases and J by 0 bases; unmatched bases: 12. CDR1 is SGHAT, CDR2 FQNNGV, per germline. The length of the CDR3 is 19 residues.

This clonotype has at least ten counts. This chain links TRBV12-3 or TRBV12-4 with TRBJ2-1; D is undetermined. The CDR3 runs 14 residues. Between the trimmed V and J ends, which lost 6 bases and 7 bases, there was a span of 16 bases. The CDR3 nucleotides are TGTGCCAGCAGCCTAATAGGGAAAGGTAATGAGCAGTTCTTC. Its translation is CASSLIGKGNEQFF.

The sample holds a few counts of this clonotype. The rearrangement joins TRBV7-9 to TRBJ2-2, with 7 bases that match TRBD2. From germline, CDR1 is SEHNR and CDR2 FQNEAQ (reference sequence). The CDR3 length is 16 residues. V shed 6 bases, J shed 7 bases, and the junction held 14 bases outside the gene matches. Written as DNA, the CDR3 is TGTGCCAGCAGTTTAACTAGCGACGCAACCCGCGGGGAGCTGTTTTTT. Its translation is CASSLTSDATRGELFF.

This clonotype showed up many times. CDR3 in DNA: TGTGCCAGCAGCTCGAACAAAGAGACCCAGTACTTC. It yields the protein CASSSNKETQYF. This chain uses TRBV7-6 with TRBJ2-5; D gene ambiguous. In germline, CDR1 is SGHVS, CDR2 FNYEAQ. Trimming took 4 bases from V and 3 from J, leaving 6 bases between them. The length of the CDR3 is 12 residues.

Many counts were recorded for this clonotype. The rearrangement joins TRBV6-5 to TRBJ2-3; possibly TRBD1 for D (7 bases). This CDR3 comprises 15 residues. Per germline, CDR1 MNHEY and CDR2 SVGAGI. Trimming stripped 4 bases from V and 4 bases from J, with 15 bases between. CDR3 sequence: CASSSIRGVPDTQYF. The CDR3 DNA sequence: TGTGCCAGCAGTTCGATCAGGGGGGTGCCAGATACGCAGTATTTT.

J is TRBJ2-7 and V is TRBV30; D possibly corresponds to TRBD2 (5 bases). The CDR3 has 12 amino acids. Trimming took 2 bases from V and 5 from J, leaving 10 bases between them. Germline assignment: CDR1 GTSNPN and CDR2 SVGIG (reference sequence). The DNA of the CDR3 is TGTGCCTGGAGTCACACTAGGAACGAGCAGTACTTC. Its translation is CAWSHTRNEQYF.

This clonotype was seen only a few times. The chain links TRBV12-3 or TRBV12-4 to TRBJ2-5, with 7 bases matching TRBD2. V dropped 6 bases and J dropped 0; count of bases not matched to a gene: 4. The length of the CDR3 is 14 residues. As DNA, the CDR3 is TGTGCCAGCAGCGTAGCGGGCTACCAAGAGACCCAGTACTTC. Its protein product is CASSVAGYQETQYF.

In this sample, this clonotype turned up a few times. The chain is built from TRBV7-9 and TRBJ2-1; D remains unclear. The length of the CDR3 is 13 residues. The V end lost 1 base, the J end lost 9 bases, and 10 bases lay between the germline ends. Germline V CDR1 and CDR2: SEHNR, FQNEAQ (reference sequence). DNA for the CDR3: TGTGCCAGCAGCTTAGGAGGTTATGCTGAGCAGTTCTTC. This translates into CASSLGGYAEQFF. The variable domain in full, with the rest retrieved from reference TRBV7-9 and TRBJ2-1, is DTGVSQNPRHKITKRGQNVTFRCDPISEHNRLYWYRQTLGQGPEFLTYFQNEAQLEKSRLLSDRFSAERPKGSFSTLEIQRTEQGDSAMYLCASSLGGYAEQFFGPGTRLTVL.

This clonotype was picked up a small number of times. The chain is built from TRBV5-4 and TRBJ2-1, with 7 bases aligning to TRBD2. Germline trimming cut 2 bases from V and 3 bases from J; bases unmatched to any gene: 8. This CDR3 spans 16 amino acids. Germline CDR1 reads SGHNT; CDR2 reads YYREEE (reference sequence). DNA of the CDR3: TGTGCCAGCAGCTTCGGGGTAGCGGGCCTCTACAATGAGCAGTTCTTC. This translates into CASSFGVAGLYNEQFF.

This clonotype was seen ten or more times. CDR3 amino acids: CSASVGQENSPLHF. CDR3 DNA: TGCAGTGCTAGTGTGGGGCAGGAGAATTCACCCCTCCACTTT. This sequence joins TRBV20-1 and TRBJ1-6; a weak D match, TRBD1 (5 bases). The CDR3 runs 14 residues. V lost 3 bases and J 7 bases, leaving 13 bases between the germline ends. CDR1 and CDR2 (germline): DFQATT, SNEGSKA (reference sequence).

Note on this clonotype: Germline is not matched at one junction end, which may reflect a read error. V gene TRBV2 combines with J gene TRBJ2-7, with D unclear. The CDR3 covers 11 residues. Germline CDR1 SNHLY, CDR2 FYNNEI. The CDR3 sequence is CVSSQIYEQYF. The CDR3 region has the DNA TGTGTCAGCAGCCAGATCTACGAGCAGTACTTC.

The J gene is TRBJ2-7, the V gene TRBV29-1; the D gene could be TRBD1 or TRBD2 (6 bases each). Trimming cost V 4 bases and J 4 bases, with 17 bases left between them. Germline V gene data show CDR1 as SQVTM and CDR2 as ANQGSEA. The CDR3 contains 14 residues. The CDR3 here is CSVAGGPVKYEQYF. The CDR3 DNA follows: TGCAGCGTTGCCGGGGGCCCGGTGAAATACGAGCAGTACTTC.

The table lists this clonotype with a few counts. The genes are TRBV28 and TRBJ1-2; TRBD1 aligns across 10 bases. Losses at the gene ends were 4 bases for V and 6 bases for J; bases not matched to a gene: 5. The germline V gene has CDR1 MDHEN and CDR2 SYDVKM. This CDR3 is built from 14 residues. This CDR3 is CASSSSGTGDGYTF. CDR3 in DNA: TGTGCCAGCAGTTCCTCCGGGACAGGGGATGGCTACACCTTC.

This clonotype was recorded many times. The chain has TRBV18 and TRBJ1-1; D is uncertain. Trimming left V 2 bases short and J 4 bases short, with 8 bases between. The CDR3 is made up of 13 amino acids. In germline, CDR1 is KGHSH, CDR2 LQKENI. The CDR3 region is CASSPKSSTEAFF. The CDR3 coding sequence is TGTGCCAGCTCACCAAAGTCGTCCACTGAAGCTTTCTTT.

The chain is built from TRBV2 and TRBJ2-4, with a tentative D call TRBD1 (5 bases). Germline loops: CDR1 SNHLY, CDR2 FYNNEI. Trimming shortened V by 2 bases and J by 16 bases, and 9 bases separated the two germline ends. CDR3 length equals 10 residues. DNA of the CDR3: TGTGCCAGCAGTGAAACAGGAATCTACTTC. As protein: CASSETGIYF.

This clonotype was seen ten or more times. V usage is TRBV7-2 and J usage is TRBJ1-2; D is uncertain. The CDR3 spans 12 residues. Germline loops: CDR1 SGHTA, CDR2 FQGNSA. V lost 2 bases to trimming and J lost 8 bases, with 9 bases between them. In DNA form, the CDR3 reads TGTGCCAGCAGCTTATCTACCAGGGGCTACACCTTC. Translation: CASSLSTRGYTF.